What follows are 32 T cell receptor beta chains derived from one specimen sequenced in a study of cytotoxic CD8 clonotypes in ibrutinib-treated CLL. Only in-frame clones appear in the TCRdb table, and some are missing; sequencing was by immunoSEQ multiplex PCR. The sample contains 330,000 or so clones, 67% of which appear only once. The input for sequencing was PBMCs, taken after 36 months of ibrutinib treatment. The receptors originated from a human donor with chronic lymphocytic leukemia.

The gene calls are TRBV6-4 and TRBJ2-3; 7 nucleotides match TRBD1. Per germline, CDR1 MRHNA and CDR2 SNTAGT. V gave up 2 bases and J gave up 5 bases; unmatched junction bases: 7. The CDR3 is made up of 15 amino acids. This chain's CDR3 is CASSDAGGRGDTQYF. CDR3 sequence (DNA): TGTGCCAGCAGTGACGCAGGGGGACGTGGAGATACGCAGTATTTT.

The chain joins TRBV2 to TRBJ2-7, with a tentative D call TRBD1 (7 bases). Germline CDR1 is SNHLY and CDR2 is FYNNEI. This CDR3 is 14 amino acids long. With 6 bases removed from V and 4 bases from J, the gap between germline ends came to 16 bases. The CDR3 coding sequence is TGTGCCAGCAGCCCCCTGACAGGGAGGTACGAGCAGTACTTC. It yields the protein CASSPLTGRYEQYF.

This chain connects TRBV4-1 to TRBJ2-7, with 10 bases matching TRBD2. V shed 1 base and J 3 bases; nucleotides not matched to a gene: 6. Germline V gene lookup returns CDR1 MGHRA and CDR2 YSYEKL. The CDR3 is made up of 16 amino acids. The CDR3: CASSQASGRASYEQYF. CDR3 nucleotide sequence: TGCGCCAGCAGCCAAGCGAGCGGGAGGGCCAGCTACGAGCAGTACTTC.

The gene calls are TRBV7-2 and TRBJ2-7; TRBD1 aligns across 8 bases. Trimming took 5 bases from V and 4 from J; bases not matched to a gene: 7. CDR1 SGHTA and CDR2 FQGNSA come from the germline V gene. The CDR3 consists of 14 residues. The CDR3 sequence: CASSLSGQGYEQYF. In nucleotides, the CDR3 is TGTGCCAGCAGCCTATCAGGACAGGGTTACGAGCAGTACTTC.

The gene calls are TRBV7-7 and TRBJ1-5; TRBD1 matches at 8 bases. This CDR3 is 17 amino acids long. Germline trimming cut 7 bases from V and 3 bases from J; bases unmatched to any gene: 14. Per the germline V gene, CDR1 is SSHAT and CDR2 is FNYEAQ (reference sequence). The CDR3 DNA reads as TGTGCCAGCATAAGGAGACAGGGGTTGGGCTACAATCAGCCCCAGCATTTT. Residues: CASIRRQGLGYNQPQHF.

V usage is TRBV28 and J usage is TRBJ2-7; 8 bases map to TRBD1. CDR3 length equals 12 residues. Germline-derived CDR1 and CDR2 are MDHEN and SYDVKM. Trimming cost V 8 bases and J 5 bases; bases outside gene matches: 5. The DNA of the CDR3 is TGTGCCAGCGGGACACAGGGGGACGAGCAGTACTTC. Protein product: CASGTQGDEQYF.

This chain uses TRBV10-3 with TRBJ2-7; 7 nucleotides line up with TRBD2. Looked up from germline, CDR1 is ENHRY and CDR2 is SYGVKD. J was trimmed by 5 bases and V by 11 bases; bases with no gene match: 12. The CDR3 is 13 residues long. DNA of the CDR3: TGTGCCTCCTCAGCCTCGGGAGGTGACGAGCAGTACTTC. This codes for CASSASGGDEQYF.

This chain links TRBV6-5 with TRBJ1-1; 8 positions agree with TRBD1. CDR3 length: 15 residues. Trimming at V came to 0 bases and at J to 1 base, leaving 1 base not matched to a gene. Germline assignment: CDR1 MNHEY and CDR2 SVGAGI. CDR3 nucleotide sequence: TGTGCCAGCAGTTACTCAGGGACAGGGAACACTGAAGCTTTCTTT. This gives the protein CASSYSGTGNTEAFF.

This clone was observed a handful of times. The chain combines TRBV18 with TRBJ1-6, with a possible D match to TRBD1 (6 bases). V lost 1 base and J 7 bases, leaving 14 bases between the germline ends. Germline CDR1 reads KGHSH; CDR2 reads LQKENI. The CDR3 covers 16 residues. The CDR3 DNA sequence: TGTGCCAGCTCACCACGAACAGGGTGGCTCAATTCACCCCTCCACTTT. It is translated as CASSPRTGWLNSPLHF.

The rearrangement uses TRBV29-1 and TRBJ2-7; 8 bases are a match to TRBD1. Germline V gene lookup returns CDR1 SQVTM and CDR2 ANQGSEA. Trimming at V came to 4 bases and at J to 7 bases, leaving 9 bases not matched to a gene. CDR3 size: 13 residues. In DNA form, the CDR3 reads TGCAGCGTTGGGGGCCAGGGGGCGAGGGAGCAGTACTTC. Translation: CSVGGQGAREQYF.

This clone was seen only a few times. The V call is TRBV5-1, the J call TRBJ1-1; no definite D call. V was clipped by 0 bases and J by 0 bases, with 6 bases between them. Germline assignment: CDR1 SGHRS and CDR2 YFSETQ. The CDR3 runs to 14 residues. The DNA of the CDR3 is TGCGCCAGCAGCTTGGAAACAGTGAACACTGAAGCTTTCTTT. Residues: CASSLETVNTEAFF.

In its sample, this clone was seen a few times. J is TRBJ1-5 and V is TRBV6-5; D might be TRBD1 (5 bases). CDR3 length: 14 residues. Trimming pared 6 bases from V and 0 bases from J, leaving 9 bases between. The germline V gene encodes CDR1 MNHEY and CDR2 SVGAGI. The CDR3 spells CASRPQGSNQPQHF. For the CDR3, the DNA is TGTGCCAGCAGACCCCAGGGTAGCAATCAGCCCCAGCATTTT.

This chain links TRBV19 with TRBJ2-7, with 7 bases fitting TRBD2. The J segment lost 4 bases and the V segment lost 5 bases, leaving 11 bases of the junction unmatched. CDR1 is LNHDA, CDR2 SQIVND, per germline (reference sequence). The CDR3 runs 15 residues. The CDR3 DNA reads as TGTGCCAGTAGTCGGTTGGGAGGGAACATGTACGAGCAGTACTTC. The encoded protein is CASSRLGGNMYEQYF.

The chain links TRBV5-1 to TRBJ2-5; 7 nucleotides agree with TRBD1. The CDR3 is 14 residues long. V lost 4 bases, J lost 3 bases, and 6 bases stayed unmatched. The germline V gene has CDR1 SGHRS and CDR2 YFSETQ. Here the CDR3 reads CASSTTGFEETQYF. CDR3 coding DNA: TGCGCCAGCAGCACGACAGGGTTCGAAGAGACCCAGTACTTC.

In this sample, this clone turned up once. The same CDR3 can be traced to other DNA sequences in this sample. The rearrangement links TRBV2 to TRBJ1-4; 10 bases align to TRBD1. The length of the CDR3 is 14 residues. V dropped 7 bases and J dropped 8; count of bases not matched to a gene: 7. Germline assignment: CDR1 SNHLY and CDR2 FYNNEI. The CDR3 DNA reads as TGTGCCAGCACCCGGGACAGGGGACGCGAAAAACTGTTTTTT. It is translated as CASTRDRGREKLFF. The entire variable domain, with the rest obtained from reference TRBV2 and TRBJ1-4, is as follows: EPEVTQTPSHQVTQMGQEVILRCVPISNHLYFYWYRQILGQKVEFLVSFYNNEISEKSEIFDDQFSVERPDGSNFTLKIRSTKLEDSAMYFCASTRDRGREKLFFGSGTQLSVL.

There are a few counts of this clone. This chain connects TRBV27 to TRBJ1-5; weak D call: TRBD1 (5 bases). The germline V gene has CDR1 MNHEY and CDR2 SMNVEV (reference sequence). The length of the CDR3 is 14 residues. The V and J ends lost 4 bases and 6 bases respectively, with 13 bases between them. The CDR3 region has the DNA TGTGCCAGCAGTTCGACGGGACCGGCTCAGCCCCAGCATTTT. Protein: CASSSTGPAQPQHF.

V and J are TRBV2 and TRBJ2-7; D uncertain. Germline CDR1 is SNHLY and CDR2 is FYNNEI. Trimming cost V 2 bases and J 5 bases, with 7 bases left between them. This CDR3 is built from 12 residues. The CDR3, as DNA: TGTGCCAGCAGTGAAACGGCAGACGAGCAGTACTTC. This gives the protein CASSETADEQYF.

This clone was detected a few times. V usage is TRBV11-3 and J usage is TRBJ2-3; D unresolved. The CDR3 sequence is 13 residues long. V dropped 3 bases and J dropped 8 bases, with 12 bases sitting between them. Germline V gives CDR1 SGHNT, CDR2 YENEEA. This CDR3 reads CASSFWPTGTQYF. CDR3 sequence (DNA): TGTGCCAGCAGCTTTTGGCCCACCGGTACGCAGTATTTT.

The chain recombines TRBV18 with TRBJ2-1, with D hard to call. There are 13 residues in the CDR3. Germline values: CDR1 KGHSH, CDR2 LQKENI. Deletions cut 4 bases from V and 6 bases from J, with 10 bases between. CDR3 protein: CASSHILTNEQFF. For the CDR3, the DNA is TGTGCCAGCTCACACATTCTGACCAATGAGCAGTTCTTC.

The chain uses TRBV28 and TRBJ1-1, with D hard to call. Germline V lookup: CDR1 MDHEN, CDR2 SYDVKM. The V end was cut by 3 bases, the J end by 4 bases, with 9 bases between. This CDR3 is built from 13 residues. The CDR3 DNA is TGTGCCAGCAGTTTGGTGGTCGGCACTGAAGCTTTCTTT. Its protein product is CASSLVVGTEAFF.

As for this clone: The same CDR3 is also encoded by other DNA sequences in this sample. J is TRBJ2-7 and V is TRBV2; D remains unclear. The V gene lost 8 bases and the J gene lost 0 bases, with 5 bases spanning the gap. Germline lookup yields CDR1 SNHLY and CDR2 FYNNEI. The CDR3 is 11 residues long. In DNA, the CDR3 is TGTGCCAGCGCGAGCTCCTACGAGCAGTACTTC. This gives the protein CASASSYEQYF.

This clone was detected once. DNA of the CDR3: TGTGCCAGCAGCAAAGTAGGGGGAATTGGAGGAGCTTTCTTT. Protein product: CASSKVGGIGGAFF. The chain recombines TRBV21-1 with TRBJ1-1; the DNA was not used to check the table's D call, TRBD1. TRBV21-1 is a pseudogene. This CDR3 is built from 14 residues.

The genes are TRBV2 and TRBJ1-1; no clear D. Germline V gene data show CDR1 as SNHLY and CDR2 as FYNNEI. This CDR3 comprises 11 residues. Trimming shortened V by 10 bases and J by 1 base, and 7 bases separated the two germline ends. The CDR3 DNA follows: TGTGCCACGTTTAAGAACACTGAAGCTTTCTTT. Protein: CATFKNTEAFF.

This chain joins TRBV9 and TRBJ1-5; D might be TRBD1 (5 bases). CDR3 length equals 16 residues. Germline lookup yields CDR1 SGDLS and CDR2 YYNGEE. Trimming left V 3 bases short and J 0 bases short, with 13 bases between. In nucleotides, the CDR3 is TGTGCCAGCAGCGACCGACAGACTAATAGCAATCAGCCCCAGCATTTT. It is translated as CASSDRQTNSNQPQHF.

This clone was recorded a few times. DNA of the CDR3: TGTGCCAGCAGTTTCCCGGGATCTGGGGCCAACGTCCTGACTTTC. It yields the protein CASSFPGSGANVLTF. V is TRBV28 and J is TRBJ2-6; D is possibly TRBD2 (5 bases). V was shortened by 3 bases and J by 1 base, with 7 bases between the two germline ends. The CDR3 covers 15 residues. Germline CDR1 and CDR2: MDHEN and SYDVKM. Drawing the rest from reference TRBV28 and TRBJ2-6, the complete variable domain is DVKVTQSSRYLVKRTGEKVFLECVQDMDHENMFWYRQDPGLGLRLIYFSYDVKMKEKGDIPEGYSVSREKKERFSLILESASTNQTSMYLCASSFPGSGANVLTFGAGSRLTVL.

The V gene is TRBV19, the J gene TRBJ2-6; D possibly corresponds to TRBD2 (6 bases). The germline V gene has CDR1 LNHDA and CDR2 SQIVND (reference sequence). Trimming removed 3 bases at V and 4 bases at J, with 13 bases between. This CDR3 is 16 amino acids long. The CDR3 DNA follows: TGTGCCAGTAGTATCTCGGGACTGGGCGGGGCCAACGTCCTGACTTTC. Translation gives CASSISGLGGANVLTF.

This clone occurred once. The chain couples TRBV4-1 to TRBJ2-2; tentative D call: TRBD1 (7 bases). Germline CDR1 is MGHRA and CDR2 is YSYEKL. Trimming took off 4 bases at V and 3 bases at J, with 18 bases between the two ends. CDR3 length: 17 residues. CDR3 sequence reads: CASSLTGGGRYTGELFF. The CDR3, as DNA: TGCGCCAGCAGCCTCACTGGAGGGGGCCGGTACACCGGGGAGCTGTTTTTT.

The chain employs TRBV6-1 and TRBJ1-2, with 7 positions matching TRBD1. Per germline, CDR1 MNHNS and CDR2 SASEGT. The V segment lost 6 bases and the J segment 2 bases; nucleotides outside the gene matches: 6. This CDR3 comprises 14 residues. The CDR3: CASREGAGNYGYTF. DNA of the CDR3: TGTGCCAGCAGGGAGGGGGCGGGCAACTATGGCTACACCTTC.

The chain uses TRBV20-1 and TRBJ2-7; no clear D gene. CDR1 and CDR2 from the germline V gene are DFQATT and SNEGSKA (reference sequence). V was clipped by 0 bases and J by 4 bases, with 4 bases between them. This CDR3 is 11 amino acids long. The CDR3 sequence: CSARDYYEQYF. In nucleotides, the CDR3 is TGCAGTGCTAGAGATTATTACGAGCAGTACTTC.

This chain links TRBV7-9 with TRBJ2-5, with 8 bases lining up with TRBD1. CDR1 SEHNR and CDR2 FQNEAQ come from the germline V gene (reference sequence). This CDR3 is built from 15 residues. V trimming: 5 bases; J trimming: 4 bases; junction bases outside the gene matches: 9. Written as DNA, the CDR3 is TGTGCCAGCAGCCCCGGGACAGGCGTCCGAGAGACCCAGTACTTC. As protein: CASSPGTGVRETQYF. The full variable domain, completed using reference TRBV7-9 and TRBJ2-5, is DTGVSQNPRHKITKRGQNVTFRCDPISEHNRLYWYRQTLGQGPEFLTYFQNEAQLEKSRLLSDRFSAERPKGSFSTLEIQRTEQGDSAMYLCASSPGTGVRETQYFGPGTRLLVL.

The V gene is TRBV29-1, the J gene TRBJ2-7; D possibly matches TRBD1 or TRBD2 (5 bases each). Germline loops: CDR1 SQVTM, CDR2 ANQGSEA. This CDR3 is 13 amino acids long. V was clipped by 6 bases and J by 3 bases, with 15 bases between them. The CDR3 DNA reads as TGCAGCGTCCCGGGACCGAGATTCTACGAGCAGTACTTC. The encoded protein is CSVPGPRFYEQYF.

This chain links TRBV25-1 with TRBJ2-3, with D uncertain. The CDR3 length is 14 residues. The V and J ends lost 2 bases and 6 bases respectively, with 12 bases between them. Germline loops: CDR1 MGHDK, CDR2 SYGVNS. CDR3 in DNA: TGTGCCAGCAGTGAAAGAGGACCCGGGGATACGCAGTATTTT. This codes for CASSERGPGDTQYF.